This TCR beta chain was recovered during a study of control samples from healthy donors and cancer patients. Sequenced by immunoSEQ multiplex PCR; TCRdb stores in-frame clones only, minus some. The data contain some 220,000 clones, over 90% of them singletons. The J segment lost 8 bases and the V segment lost 4 bases, leaving 8 bases of the junction unmatched. The CDR3 is 14 amino acids. Germline V gene sequence: CDR1 SGHRS, CDR2 YFSETQ. This clone came up once. The sequence derives from a man aged 50 to 59 in good health. The sample was blood. V gene TRBV5-1 combines with J gene TRBJ1-4; the match to TRBD1 covers 7 bases. The CDR3 DNA reads TGCGCCAGCAGCCATGACAGGGTTGGAGAAAAACTGTTTTTT. Translation gives CASSHDRVGEKLFF.